The present entry profiles one T cell receptor beta chain with its context. What it binds is not known. This specimen comes from a study of blood T cells in healthy people across ages. With a J-beta primer mix and a sample-barcoded 5' primer, a second PCR ran about 6 to 11 cycles. TCRdb re-analysed the 5' RACE reads in MiXCR, keeping a single row per CDR3 protein. The data hold about 1,400,000 distinct CDR3 sequences, with roughly 64% observed a single time. Germline values: CDR1 DFQATT, CDR2 SNEGSKA (reference sequence). This CDR3 is 16 amino acids long. Trimming took 3 bases from V and 1 from J, leaving 16 bases between them. Study-level findings and limits: Estimates drawn from one million T cells were deemed to understate diversity.

This chain uses TRBV20-1 with TRBJ1-5; D uncertain. The sequenced material came from blood. The sequence derives from a man younger than 35 in good health. CDR3 bases: TGCAGTGCTAGTCGTTCGGGGTTTCGGAGCAATCAGCCCCAGCATTTT. This gives the protein CSASRSGFRSNQPQHF.